This T cell receptor beta chain originates from a study of graft-versus-host responses after intestinal transplantation (dated by TCRdb to the early 2020s). Study-level background: The transplants that recipients got were multivisceral, liver-intestinal, or isolated intestinal. Every recipient was given anti-thymocyte globulin induction, followed by around three years of maintenance tacrolimus and steroids. After intestinal transplantation, graft-versus-host and host-versus-graft alloreactive T cell clones in the graft, circulation and bone marrow were tracked using bulk TCR-beta CDR3 sequencing. Alloreactive clones were identified by sequencing pre-transplant mixed lymphocyte reaction products and comparing them with unstimulated pre-transplant donor and recipient T cells. A cohort of 24 intestinal transplant recipients, including one retransplant, was enrolled, and a few patients lacking pretransplant specimens were excluded. Donor T cell macrochimerism was defined as a peak of at least 4% donor T cells among recipient peripheral blood mononuclear cells. Rather than going through the commercial service, samples from a few later patients were sequenced in-house on an Illumina MiSeq and processed with MiXCR.

As regards this clone: Its antigen specificity is not known. The sample holds no much larger clone one base away, and base qualities are not on file.

The library was generated by the immunoSEQ multiplex PCR assay. For most patients, genomic DNA was isolated with the Qiagen DNeasy Blood and Tissue Kit and shipped frozen to Adaptive Biotechnologies for TCR sequencing. Adaptive Biotechnologies carried out high-throughput TCR-beta CDR3 sequencing of genomic DNA for most patients. The authors processed their data as follows. TCR sequencing data were retrieved from Adaptive's ImmunoSEQ software for about 17 patients, whereas a few other patients were processed with MiXCR and VDJtools. CD4 versus CD8 sorting errors were corrected by removing sequences found in both subsets at a frequency ratio below 5:1. Because the origin of CDR3 nucleotide sequences shared between donor and recipient could not be assigned, those sequences were removed. To count as alloreactive, a clone needed at least 2-fold expansion over unstimulated cells and a minimum CFSE-low frequency of 0.002% (template counts) or 0.001% (read counts). Clones were considered mappable if detected in sequenced pre-transplant spleen, lymph node, or MLR CFSE-low populations of the donor or recipient. The cumulative frequency of alloreactive clones was calculated as a percentage of all sequences, weighted by copy number. Held by TCRdb, this immuneACCESS table contains in-frame sequences only and omits some clones. Under half of the omission traces to an unresolved V gene where checked; the cause of the rest is unknown. Clonal size and the V and J genes are those of that table, whereas D and trimming came from the DNA. The sample table records around 70,000 clones; 89% of these occur just once. The ten largest account for nearly 2.5% of the sample.

V loses 5 bases of germline sequence and J loses 7 bases, and the interval between the two ends is 18 bases. According to the germline V gene, CDR1 reads MDHEN and CDR2 reads SYDVKM. The CDR3 holds 16 amino acids from the cysteine to the phenylalanine. The DNA shown is the 48-base CDR3, in frame from base 1. Results the study describes overall, beyond this receptor: The conclusions were limited by the relatively low number and heterogeneity of the intestinal transplant patients. Patients with donor T cell macrochimerism had high GvH to HvG T cell clonal ratios in their allografts. GvH clones were detected in recipient bone marrow, and some appeared earlier in ileal mucosa or blood, consistent with an intestinal mucosal origin. Early after transplant, peak levels of circulating GvH clones were found to be associated with declines in HvG clones.

Taken with the paper, the label for time point translates to: cells obtained before transplantation from donor or recipient. CD3+CD4+ and CD3+CD8+ populations were FACS-sorted from unstimulated pre-transplant donor and recipient cells taken from spleen or lymph nodes. Recombination joined TRBV28 with TRBJ1-6, and the D gene may be TRBD1, 5 bases matching. Sample: unstimulated CD8+ T cells sorted from spleen or lymph node cells, taken before intestinal transplant. The TCR was taken from a human donor who received an intestinal transplant. The bases read TGTGCCAGCAGTGCCCCGATCAGGGCAACCAATTCACCCCTCCACTTT. This gives the protein CASSAPIRATNSPLHF.